These 10 T cell receptor beta chains were sequenced from one sample in a study of T-cell reconstitution after alpha-beta-depleted transplantation in children (dated by TCRdb to about 2016). This specimen's treatment or condition label, interpreted: allogeneic hematopoietic cell transplantation with graft depleted of TCRalphabeta T cells and CD19 B cells. The library was built by means of PCR. The run used an Illumina HiSeq 2500. TCR libraries were prepared with molecular barcoding, using unique molecular identifiers to normalize TCRbeta repertoire quantification. TCRdb's own reprocessing of the public reads used fastp at Q25 and MiXCR and kept productive beta chains. Duplicate CDR3 protein sequences are folded into a single record with the most common DNA and genes. Here the sample has over 200,000 distinct CDR3 sequences; approximately 11% occur a single time. The ten largest make up 28% of the sample.

Sequences were derived from PBMCs, sampled before TCRalphabeta/CD19-depleted stem cell transplant. The origin of the receptors is a child less than two years old with acute myeloid leukemia, due to receive a stem cell transplant.

This clonotype has ten or more counts. V and J are TRBV18 and TRBJ1-2; 7 bases align to TRBD1. The ends lost 3 bases at V and 5 bases at J; junction bases unmatched: 6. Germline V gene data show CDR1 as KGHSH and CDR2 as LQKENI. The CDR3 is made up of 14 amino acids. The CDR3 spells CASSPGQATYGYTF. Written as DNA, the CDR3 is TGTGCCAGCTCACCTGGACAGGCCACTTATGGCTACACCTTC.

As concerns this clonotype: This may arise from a read error, as a much more abundant clone is one base away. This chain connects TRBV10-3 to TRBJ2-3; D ambiguous. CDR1 and CDR2 (germline): ENHRY, SYGVKD. The CDR3 has 14 residues. Trimming removed 2 bases from V and 3 bases from J, with 9 bases in between. The CDR3, as DNA: TGTGCCATCAGTGAGCAGGAGAAGACAGATACGCAGTATTTT. It translates to CAISEQEKTDTQYF.

The sample holds many counts of this clonotype. V is TRBV29-1 and J is TRBJ1-3, with unresolved D. The CDR3 spans 16 residues. CDR1 is SQVTM, CDR2 ANQGSEA, per germline. The V gene lost 0 bases and the J gene lost 0 bases, with 12 bases spanning the gap. CDR3 in amino acids: CSVEDLSTASGNTIYF. The CDR3 DNA is TGCAGCGTTGAAGATCTTTCCACAGCCTCTGGAAACACCATATATTTT.

This clonotype was detected ten times or more. The chain carries TRBV5-1 and TRBJ2-1; 11 bases fit TRBD2. V lost 4 bases, J lost 5 bases, and 5 bases stayed unmatched. CDR1 SGHRS and CDR2 YFSETQ come from the germline V gene. This CDR3 is 15 amino acids long. The CDR3 DNA follows: TGCGCCAGCAGCACAACTAGCGGGAGCCACAATGAGCAGTTCTTC. Encoded protein: CASSTTSGSHNEQFF.

This clonotype was seen many times. The J gene is TRBJ2-1, the V gene TRBV13, with 15 bases aligning to TRBD2. With V trimmed by 4 bases and J by 7 bases, 8 bases remained unmatched. Germline V gene data show CDR1 as PRHDT and CDR2 as FYEKMQ (reference sequence). The CDR3 runs to 17 residues. The CDR3 here is CASSSWTSGRAGNEQFF. CDR3 in DNA: TGTGCCAGCAGCTCTTGGACTAGCGGGAGGGCCGGGAATGAGCAGTTCTTC.

This chain connects TRBV7-7 to TRBJ1-1; perhaps TRBD1 as D (6 bases). The germline gives CDR1 SSHAT, CDR2 FNYEAQ (reference sequence). The length of the CDR3 is 13 residues. The germline V and J ends were trimmed by 2 bases and 8 bases, with 12 bases remaining between them. The CDR3 reads CASSLSRGSEAFF. The CDR3 DNA sequence: TGTGCCAGCAGCTTATCCAGGGGTTCAGAAGCTTTCTTT.

This clonotype was seen repeatedly, ten times or more. CDR3 residues: CASRTGTGGVNEQFF. The CDR3 DNA follows: TGTGCCAGCAGGACCGGGACAGGGGGAGTAAATGAGCAGTTCTTC. This chain links TRBV2 with TRBJ2-1; TRBD1 agrees at 11 bases. The CDR3 totals 15 residues. Germline V gene lookup returns CDR1 SNHLY and CDR2 FYNNEI. Trimming cost V 6 bases and J 7 bases; bases outside gene matches: 8.

As for this clonotype: This may be a read error: a much more frequent sequence differs by one nucleotide. This CDR3 is missing its conserved last phenylalanine or tryptophan, likely due to a read error. This rearrangement joins TRBV15 to TRBJ2-1; 10 bases line up with TRBD1. CDR3 size: 18 residues. The V segment lost 4 bases and the J segment 0 bases; nucleotides outside the gene matches: 9. Germline V lookup: CDR1 LNHNV, CDR2 YYDKDF (reference sequence). The CDR3 protein is CATSKGTGVPSSYNEQFL. The CDR3 DNA follows: TGTGCCACCAGCAAGGGGACAGGGGTGCCTAGCTCCTACAATGAGCAGTTCTTA.

This clonotype was seen many times. The V call is TRBV3-1, the J call TRBJ2-4; possibly TRBD2 for D (6 bases). Trimming took 4 bases from V and 2 from J, leaving 15 bases between them. The CDR3 runs 16 residues. The V gene's germline CDR1 is LGHDT and CDR2 YNNKEL (reference sequence). The CDR3 loop reads CASSPISAGPKNIQYF. CDR3 sequence (DNA): TGTGCCAGCAGCCCTATATCCGCGGGACCCAAAAACATTCAGTACTTC.

This clonotype was recorded at least ten times. The gene calls are TRBV4-1 and TRBJ1-2; unclear D gene. CDR1 is MGHRA and CDR2 is YSYEKL in the germline V gene. This CDR3 contains 14 residues. Trimming cost V 1 base and J 4 bases, with 10 bases left between them. The CDR3 protein is CASSQGYSLYGYTF. In DNA form, the CDR3 reads TGCGCCAGCAGCCAAGGTTACAGCCTCTATGGCTACACCTTC.